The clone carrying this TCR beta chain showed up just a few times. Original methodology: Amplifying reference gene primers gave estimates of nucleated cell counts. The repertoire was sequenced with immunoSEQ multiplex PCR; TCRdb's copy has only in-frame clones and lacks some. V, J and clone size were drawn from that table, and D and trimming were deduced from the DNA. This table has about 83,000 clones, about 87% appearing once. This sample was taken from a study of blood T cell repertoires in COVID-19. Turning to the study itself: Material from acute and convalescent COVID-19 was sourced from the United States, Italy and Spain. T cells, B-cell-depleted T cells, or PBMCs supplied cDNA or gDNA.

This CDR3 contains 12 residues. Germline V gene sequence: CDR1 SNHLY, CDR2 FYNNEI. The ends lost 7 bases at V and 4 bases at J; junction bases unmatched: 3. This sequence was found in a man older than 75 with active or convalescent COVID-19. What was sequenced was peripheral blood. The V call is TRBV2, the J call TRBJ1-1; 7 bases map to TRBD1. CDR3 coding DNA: TGTGCCAGCAAAGGGGGCCTCACTGAAGCTTTCTTT. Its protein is CASKGGLTEAFF.